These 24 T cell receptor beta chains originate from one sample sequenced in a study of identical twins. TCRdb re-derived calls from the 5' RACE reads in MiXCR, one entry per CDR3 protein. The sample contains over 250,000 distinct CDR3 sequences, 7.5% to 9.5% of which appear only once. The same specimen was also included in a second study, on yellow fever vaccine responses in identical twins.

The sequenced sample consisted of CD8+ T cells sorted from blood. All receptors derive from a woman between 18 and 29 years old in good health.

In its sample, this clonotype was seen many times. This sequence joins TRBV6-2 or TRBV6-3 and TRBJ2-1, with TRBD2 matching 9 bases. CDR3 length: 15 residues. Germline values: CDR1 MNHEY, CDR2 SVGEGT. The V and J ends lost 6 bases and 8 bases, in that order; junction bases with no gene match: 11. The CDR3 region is CASSHGLAGIHEQFF. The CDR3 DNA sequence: TGTGCCAGCAGCCACGGGCTAGCGGGGATACATGAGCAGTTCTTC.

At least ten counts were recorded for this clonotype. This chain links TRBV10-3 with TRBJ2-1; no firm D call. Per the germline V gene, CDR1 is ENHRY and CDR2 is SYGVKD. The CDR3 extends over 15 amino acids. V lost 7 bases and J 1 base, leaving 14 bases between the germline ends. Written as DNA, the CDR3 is TGTGCCATCAATAGGCCGAACGGGTCCTACAATGAGCAGTTCTTC. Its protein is CAINRPNGSYNEQFF.

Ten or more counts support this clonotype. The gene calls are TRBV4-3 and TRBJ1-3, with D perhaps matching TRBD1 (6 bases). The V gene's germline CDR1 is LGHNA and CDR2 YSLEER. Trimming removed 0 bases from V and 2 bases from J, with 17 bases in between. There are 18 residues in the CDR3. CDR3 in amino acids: CASSQDGGARTAGNTIYF. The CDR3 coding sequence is TGCGCCAGCAGCCAAGATGGGGGGGCTCGTACGGCTGGAAACACCATATATTTT.

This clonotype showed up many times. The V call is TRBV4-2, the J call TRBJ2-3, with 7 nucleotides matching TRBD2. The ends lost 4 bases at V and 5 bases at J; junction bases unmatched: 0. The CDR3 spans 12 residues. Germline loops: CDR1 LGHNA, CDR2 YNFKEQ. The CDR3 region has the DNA TGTGCCAGCAGCCCGGGGGGAGATACGCAGTATTTT. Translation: CASSPGGDTQYF.

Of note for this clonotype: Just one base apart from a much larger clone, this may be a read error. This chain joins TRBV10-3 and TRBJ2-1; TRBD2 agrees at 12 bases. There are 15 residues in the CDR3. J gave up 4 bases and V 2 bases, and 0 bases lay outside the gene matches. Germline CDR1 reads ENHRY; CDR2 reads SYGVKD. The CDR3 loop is CAISEGLAGYNEQFF. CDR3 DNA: TGTGCCATCAGTGAGGGACTAGCGGGATACAATGAGCAGTTCTTC.

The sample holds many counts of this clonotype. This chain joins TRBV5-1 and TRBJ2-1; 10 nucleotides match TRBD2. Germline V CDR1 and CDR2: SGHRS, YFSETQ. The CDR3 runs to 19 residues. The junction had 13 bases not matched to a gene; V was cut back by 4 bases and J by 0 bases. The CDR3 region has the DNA TGCGCCAGCAGCCTACGTGGTAGCGGGGGGCCCCGCTCCTACAATGAGCAGTTCTTC. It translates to CASSLRGSGGPRSYNEQFF.

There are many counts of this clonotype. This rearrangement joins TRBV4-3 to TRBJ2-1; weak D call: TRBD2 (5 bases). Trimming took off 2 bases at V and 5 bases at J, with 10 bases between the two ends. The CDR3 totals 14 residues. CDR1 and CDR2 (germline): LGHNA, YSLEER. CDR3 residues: CASSQTTRDNEQFF. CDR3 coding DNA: TGCGCCAGCAGCCAAACAACTAGAGACAATGAGCAGTTCTTC.

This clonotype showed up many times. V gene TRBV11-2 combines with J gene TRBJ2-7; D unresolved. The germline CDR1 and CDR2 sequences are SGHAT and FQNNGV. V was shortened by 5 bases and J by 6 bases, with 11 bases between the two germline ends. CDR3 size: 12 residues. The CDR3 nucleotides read TGTGCCAGCAGCCCGGTACGTCCCGAGCAGTACTTC. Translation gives CASSPVRPEQYF.

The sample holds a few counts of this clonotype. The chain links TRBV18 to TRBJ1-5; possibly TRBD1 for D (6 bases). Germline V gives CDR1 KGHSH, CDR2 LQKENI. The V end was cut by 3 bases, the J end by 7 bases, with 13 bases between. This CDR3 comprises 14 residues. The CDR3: CASSPPGGGQPQHF. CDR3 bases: TGTGCCAGCTCACCCCCGGGAGGGGGGCAGCCCCAGCATTTT.

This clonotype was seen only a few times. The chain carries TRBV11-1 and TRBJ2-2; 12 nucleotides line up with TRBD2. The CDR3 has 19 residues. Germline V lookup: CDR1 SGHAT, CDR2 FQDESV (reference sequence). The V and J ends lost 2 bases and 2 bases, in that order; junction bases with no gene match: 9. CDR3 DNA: TGTGCCAGCAGCTTACCCGATGGACTAGCGGGATATAACACCGGGGAGCTGTTTTTT. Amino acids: CASSLPDGLAGYNTGELFF.

CDR3 loop: CASSFIPVGELFF. The CDR3 DNA follows: TGTGCCAGCAGCTTTATACCGGTCGGGGAGCTGTTTTTT. This rearrangement joins TRBV7-9 to TRBJ2-2; D remains ambiguous. CDR3 length: 13 amino acids. Trimming removed 3 bases at V and 7 bases at J, with 9 bases between. Germline loops: CDR1 SEHNR, CDR2 FQNEAQ (reference sequence).

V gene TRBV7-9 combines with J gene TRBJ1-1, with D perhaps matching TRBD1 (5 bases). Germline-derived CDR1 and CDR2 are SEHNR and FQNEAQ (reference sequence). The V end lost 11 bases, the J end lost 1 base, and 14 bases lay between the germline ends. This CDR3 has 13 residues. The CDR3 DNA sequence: TGTGCCGGACTCCAGCAGGGGAACACTGAAGCTTTCTTT. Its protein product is CAGLQQGNTEAFF.

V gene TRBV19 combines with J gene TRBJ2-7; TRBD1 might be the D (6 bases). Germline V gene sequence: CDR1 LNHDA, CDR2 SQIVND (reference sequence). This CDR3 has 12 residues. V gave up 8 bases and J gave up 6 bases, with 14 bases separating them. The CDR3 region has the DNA TGTGCCAGTGGACAGTGGCGTAGCGAGCAGTACTTC. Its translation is CASGQWRSEQYF.

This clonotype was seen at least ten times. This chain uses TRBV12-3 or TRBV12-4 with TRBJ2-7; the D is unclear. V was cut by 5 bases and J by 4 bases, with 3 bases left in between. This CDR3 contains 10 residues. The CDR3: CASSEYEQYF. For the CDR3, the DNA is TGTGCCAGCAGTGAATACGAGCAGTACTTC.

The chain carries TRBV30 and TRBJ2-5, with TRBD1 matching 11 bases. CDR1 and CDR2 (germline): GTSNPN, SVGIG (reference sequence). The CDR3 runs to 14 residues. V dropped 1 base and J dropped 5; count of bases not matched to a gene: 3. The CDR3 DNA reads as TGTGCCTGGAGTGCGGGGACAGGGGGGGAGACCCAGTACTTC. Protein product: CAWSAGTGGETQYF.

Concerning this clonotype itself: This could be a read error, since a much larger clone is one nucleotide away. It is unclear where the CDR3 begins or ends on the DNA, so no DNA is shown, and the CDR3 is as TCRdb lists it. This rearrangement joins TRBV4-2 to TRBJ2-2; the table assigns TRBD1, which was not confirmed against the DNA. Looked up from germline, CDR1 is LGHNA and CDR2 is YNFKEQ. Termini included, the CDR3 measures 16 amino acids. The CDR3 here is CASSLALGTGAGEPFF.

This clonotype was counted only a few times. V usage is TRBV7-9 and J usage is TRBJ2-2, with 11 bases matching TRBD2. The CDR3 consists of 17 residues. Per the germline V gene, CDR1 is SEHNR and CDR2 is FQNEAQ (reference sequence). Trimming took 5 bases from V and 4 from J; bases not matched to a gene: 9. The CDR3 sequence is CASSRRTSGFFTGELFF. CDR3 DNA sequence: TGTGCCAGCAGCCGACGGACTAGCGGGTTCTTCACCGGGGAGCTGTTTTTT.

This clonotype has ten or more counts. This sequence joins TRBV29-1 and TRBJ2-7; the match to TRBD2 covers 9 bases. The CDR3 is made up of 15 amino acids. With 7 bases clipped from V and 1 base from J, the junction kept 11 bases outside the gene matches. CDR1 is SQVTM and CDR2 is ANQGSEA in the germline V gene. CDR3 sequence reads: CSAESASGDSYEQYF. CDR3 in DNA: TGCAGCGCCGAATCGGCTAGCGGGGATTCCTACGAGCAGTACTTC.

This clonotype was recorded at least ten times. DNA of the CDR3: TGTGCCAGCAGCCGAAGTGGCCAAGCCTACGAGCAGTACTTC. This translates into CASSRSGQAYEQYF. The V call is TRBV7-9, the J call TRBJ2-7, with D uncertain. The length of the CDR3 is 14 residues. V lost 5 bases and J 2 bases, leaving 13 bases between the germline ends. The germline CDR1 and CDR2 sequences are SEHNR and FQNEAQ (reference sequence).

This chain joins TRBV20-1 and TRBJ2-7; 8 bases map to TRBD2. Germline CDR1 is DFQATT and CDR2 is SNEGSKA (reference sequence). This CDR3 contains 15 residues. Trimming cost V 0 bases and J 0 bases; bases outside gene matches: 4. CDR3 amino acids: CSARDRTSGSYEQYF. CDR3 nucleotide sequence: TGCAGTGCTAGAGATAGAACTAGCGGCTCCTACGAGCAGTACTTC.

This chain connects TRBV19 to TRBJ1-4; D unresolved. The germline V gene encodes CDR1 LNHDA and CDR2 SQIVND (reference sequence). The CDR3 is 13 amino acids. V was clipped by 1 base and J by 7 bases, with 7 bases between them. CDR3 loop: CASSIGGIEKLFF. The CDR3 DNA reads TGTGCCAGTAGTATAGGTGGGATTGAAAAACTGTTTTTT.

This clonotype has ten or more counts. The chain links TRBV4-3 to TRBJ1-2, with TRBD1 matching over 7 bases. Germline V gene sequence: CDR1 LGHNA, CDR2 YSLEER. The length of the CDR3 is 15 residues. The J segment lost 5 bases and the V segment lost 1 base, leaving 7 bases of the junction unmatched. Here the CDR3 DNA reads TGCGCCAGCAGCCAAGCCGCAGGGGGTGGATATGGCTACACCTTC. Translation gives CASSQAAGGGYGYTF.

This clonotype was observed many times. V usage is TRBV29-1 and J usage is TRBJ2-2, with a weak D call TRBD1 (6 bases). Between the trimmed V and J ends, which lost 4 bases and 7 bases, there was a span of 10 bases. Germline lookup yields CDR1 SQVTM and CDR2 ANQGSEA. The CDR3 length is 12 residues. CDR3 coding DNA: TGCAGCGTTGTGGGGGCTGGCGGGGAGCTGTTTTTT. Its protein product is CSVVGAGGELFF.

The DNA of the CDR3 is TGCGCCAGCAGCCAAGATCGGGTGGGGCTCTACGAGCAGTACTTC. This codes for CASSQDRVGLYEQYF. V gene TRBV4-3 combines with J gene TRBJ2-7, with D maybe TRBD1 (5 bases). V shed 0 bases and J shed 3 bases, with 12 bases lying between them. The CDR3 sequence is 15 residues long. CDR1 is LGHNA and CDR2 is YSLEER in the germline V gene.